This paragraph reports one T cell receptor beta chain. CDR3 size: 15 residues. From germline, CDR1 is MGHDK and CDR2 SYGVNS. V gave up 1 base and J gave up 5 bases, with 12 bases separating them. Combining a sample-barcoded 5' primer with a J-beta primer mix, a second PCR ran for roughly 6 to 12 cycles. One entry per CDR3 protein, called by TCRdb with MiXCR from the 5' RACE reads. The sample shows some 900,000 distinct CDR3 sequences, roughly 43% of them seen only once. This entry belongs to a study of blood T cells in healthy people across ages. Drawing of peripheral blood yielded about 9.7 milliliters from each donor.

V usage is TRBV25-1 and J usage is TRBJ2-1; D is possibly TRBD2 (6 bases). Sequencing input: blood. The receptor was derived from a man younger than 45 in good health. CDR3 DNA: TGTGCCAGCAGTGAATTCGGGGGACCAAACAATGAGCAGTTCTTC. This gives the protein CASSEFGGPNNEQFF.